Described below is a single TCR beta chain sequence and its context. Its target is not known. The sample holds other DNA sequences that translate to the same CDR3. This sample stems from a study of PD-1 blockade in classical Hodgkin lymphoma. Study results and limitations: Newly diagnosed patients were reported to start with lower TCR diversity than healthy donors.

This table comes from immunoSEQ multiplex PCR, and its TCRdb copy is limited to in-frame clones, with some not included. The data contain thousands of clones, over 70% of them seen just once; the ten biggest clones take up roughly 8.3%. As to time point: newly diagnosed, previously untreated cHL patient sample. Comparator PBMCs were from newly diagnosed, untreated classical Hodgkin lymphoma. Germline V gene sequence: CDR1 KGHSH, CDR2 LQKENI. Trimming took off 3 bases at V and 8 bases at J, with 14 bases between the two ends. This CDR3 has 14 amino acids. The chain employs TRBV18 and TRBJ2-1; TRBD1 is a possible D gene (6 bases). This receptor was taken from a human donor with classical Hodgkin lymphoma. The sequenced sample consisted of peripheral blood mononuclear cells (PBMCs). Written as DNA, the CDR3 is TGTGCCAGCTCACCGGACAGTGGTTCCGATGAGCAGTTCTTC. Translating it yields CASSPDSGSDEQFF. Full variable domain (outside the CDR3, taken from reference TRBV18 and TRBJ2-1): NAGVMQNPRHLVRRRGQEARLRCSPMKGHSHVYWYRQLPEEGLKFMVYLQKENIIDESGMPKERFSAEFPKEGPSILRIQQVVRGDSAAYFCASSPDSGSDEQFFGPGTRLTVL.